Below, one T cell receptor beta chain is given with its context. The antigen it recognizes is unknown. The input lacks base qualities; no much larger clone sits a single base away. Patients with autoimmune disease history or receiving systemic immunosuppression were excluded from the trial. Peripheral blood for TCR sequencing was drawn from every dose cohort at baseline, at cycle 4 day 1 and at cycle 7 day 1. The samples were drawn from a first-in-human, open-label, multicenter phase I dose-escalation trial of ivuxolimab. Adults with locally advanced or metastatic melanoma, renal cell carcinoma, hepatocellular carcinoma or head and neck squamous cell carcinoma were enrolled in the trial. Before TCR sequencing, CD4+ T cells and CD8+ T cells were sorted from peripheral blood as separate populations. For sequencing of the TCRbeta CDR3 region, genomic DNA was extracted from the sorted cells. The immunoSEQ Assay was used for sequencing of TCRbeta CDR3 regions. Entries here come from immuneACCESS through TCRdb and include only in-frame sequences with V and J called. Some clones fail to appear in such tables; in the studies checked, an unresolved V gene covers under half of the shortfall, and the cause of the remainder is unknown. In this sample the table shows under 80,000 clones, around 87% of which occur a single time. Of the sample, under 4.5% falls within the top ten clones.

This entry belongs to a study of OX40 agonist ivuxolimab in advanced cancers. Regarding the study in general: The costimulatory receptor OX40 (CD134) was targeted by ivuxolimab, a fully human IgG2 agonistic monoclonal antibody. Of the roughly 54 dose-escalation patients, hepatocellular carcinoma was present in about 20, melanoma in around 15, renal cell carcinoma in 9 and head and neck cancer in 9. In the dose-escalation cohort, 65% to 90% of patients were male, and the mean age was approximately 64 years, with a range of roughly 20 to 80. The purpose of peripheral TCRbeta sequencing was to test whether ivuxolimab changed TCR sequence diversity and led to clonal T-cell expansion. The monotherapy dose-escalation portion (N ≈ 50 patients) of the phase I ivuxolimab trial is reported in the paper. Intravenous ivuxolimab was administered to patients every 2 weeks at six dose levels: 0.01, 0.1, 0.3, 1.5, 3 and 10 mg/kg. Prior anti-PD-1, anti-PD-L1 or anti-CTLA-4 therapy was permitted, and 40% to 50% of dose-escalation patients had received checkpoint inhibitors. Three dose-escalation patients achieved partial responses, one with hepatocellular carcinoma and two with cutaneous melanoma.

The germline V gene specifies SGHVS as CDR1 and FQNEAQ as CDR2. Spanning cysteine to phenylalanine, the CDR3 consists of 15 amino acids. This entry keeps only the CDR3 DNA: 45 bases, framed from base 1. At the junction V is shortened by 5 bases and J by 0 bases, with 11 bases in between. The full study reports these points: The antigen specificity of the clonally expanded peripheral T cells was not determined. Low levels of normalized T-cell clonal expansion were also seen in some nonresponding patients. On average, CD8+ T cells showed more expanded clones than CD4+ T cells after ivuxolimab. Partial responders in the 0.1-3.0 mg/kg groups had among the lowest normalized peripheral clonal expansion, especially among CD8+ T cells. At doses of 0.1 to 3.0 mg/kg, clonal expansion of both CD4+ and CD8+ blood T cells was observed from baseline to week 6.

The sample in question was CD4+ or CD8+ T cells sorted from blood, obtained in a trial of the OX40 agonist ivuxolimab. The sequence was collected from an adult with an advanced solid tumor such as melanoma, head and neck, liver or kidney cancer. The rearranged chain carries TRBV7-8 and TRBJ1-3, with the D segment identity uncertain. Here is the DNA: TGTGCCAGCAGCCAAATCGGGAGCTCTGGAAACACCATATATTTT. Its protein reads: CASSQIGSSGNTIYF.